The 29 T cell receptor beta chains in this list originate from one sample, sequenced in a study of blood T cell repertoires in COVID-19. Method: immunoSEQ multiplex PCR; TCRdb's copy keeps in-frame clones and lacks some. The repertoire holds some 180,000 clones, with approximately 90% as singletons. The material sequenced was peripheral blood. The receptor set was obtained from a man aged 45-65 years with acute or convalescent COVID-19.

Only one count was recorded for this clone. The genes are TRBV5-1 and TRBJ1-4, with D uncertain. This CDR3 is 13 amino acids long. Trimming took 5 bases from V and 2 from J, leaving 7 bases between them. The V gene's germline CDR1 is SGHRS and CDR2 YFSETQ. The CDR3 sequence: CASRMSTNEKLFF. Here the CDR3 DNA reads TGCGCCAGCAGAATGAGTACTAATGAAAAACTGTTTTTT. The complete variable domain, with remaining parts taken from reference TRBV5-1 and TRBJ1-4, reads KAGVTQTPRYLIKTRGQQVTLSCSPISGHRSVSWYQQTPGQGLQFLFEYFSETQRNKGNFPGRFSGRQFSNSRSEMNVSTLELGDSALYLCASRMSTNEKLFFGSGTQLSVL.

The chain joins TRBV28 to TRBJ1-6; 7 nucleotides match TRBD1. CDR1 MDHEN and CDR2 SYDVKM come from the germline V gene. V was pared by 5 bases and J by 9 bases, with 7 bases of the junction left unmatched. The CDR3 length is 14 residues. The CDR3 spells CASSLDRDGSPLHF. CDR3 nucleotide sequence: TGTGCCAGCAGTCTCGACAGGGACGGTTCACCCCTCCACTTT.

V is TRBV6-1 and J is TRBJ2-1; D is undetermined. V gave up 0 bases and J gave up 10 bases, with 13 bases separating them. Per germline, CDR1 MNHNS and CDR2 SASEGT. CDR3 size: 14 residues. CDR3 sequence: CASSEAWAPWEQFF. CDR3 DNA sequence: TGTGCCAGCAGTGAAGCTTGGGCCCCTTGGGAGCAGTTCTTC.

This clone was counted a single time. This chain connects TRBV7-9 to TRBJ2-1; D is ambiguous. Germline V gives CDR1 SEHNR, CDR2 FQNEAQ (reference sequence). V gave up 3 bases and J gave up 7 bases, with 10 bases separating them. The CDR3 has 13 amino acids. CDR3 nucleotides: TGTGCCAGCAGCTTGGGCCATTGGAATGAGCAGTTCTTC. Its protein product is CASSLGHWNEQFF. Drawing the rest from reference TRBV7-9 and TRBJ2-1, the complete variable domain is DTGVSQNPRHKITKRGQNVTFRCDPISEHNRLYWYRQTLGQGPEFLTYFQNEAQLEKSRLLSDRFSAERPKGSFSTLEIQRTEQGDSAMYLCASSLGHWNEQFFGPGTRLTVL.

The CDR3 DNA follows: TGTGCCAGCTCACCACCGAATCTCCAGGACACTGAAGCTTTCTTT. This gives the protein CASSPPNLQDTEAFF. The chain carries TRBV18 and TRBJ1-1, with D hard to call. V shed 0 bases and J shed 3 bases, with 11 bases lying between them. The CDR3 has 15 amino acids. In germline, CDR1 is KGHSH, CDR2 LQKENI. The whole variable domain, remainder taken from reference TRBV18 and TRBJ1-1, is NAGVMQNPRHLVRRRGQEARLRCSPMKGHSHVYWYRQLPEEGLKFMVYLQKENIIDESGMPKERFSAEFPKEGPSILRIQQVVRGDSAAYFCASSPPNLQDTEAFFGQGTRLTVV.

This clone was observed once. This sequence joins TRBV7-2 and TRBJ1-2; 7 bases fit TRBD1. The CDR3 has 15 amino acids. Looked up from germline, CDR1 is SGHTA and CDR2 is FQGNSA. After removal of 1 base from V and 1 base from J, the junction contained 3 bases not matched to a gene. The CDR3 DNA reads as TGTGCCAGCAGCTTAGGTGCAGGGGGTAACTATGGCTACACCTTC. As protein: CASSLGAGGNYGYTF.

The CDR3 sequence: CASSPLTSSGGMETQYF. The CDR3 nucleotides read TGTGCCAGCAGCCCCCTTACGTCCAGCGGGGGGATGGAGACCCAGTACTTC. The chain joins TRBV11-2 to TRBJ2-5; 9 nucleotides line up with TRBD2. This CDR3 contains 17 residues. CDR1 and CDR2 from the germline V gene are SGHAT and FQNNGV. V lost 5 bases and J lost 5; bases outside the gene matches: 15.

CDR3 amino acids: CASSLGRGASGRMDNEQFF. Here the CDR3 DNA reads TGTGCCAGCAGCCTAGGAAGGGGGGCTAGCGGGAGGATGGACAATGAGCAGTTCTTC. This rearrangement joins TRBV7-9 to TRBJ2-1, with 11 bases aligning to TRBD2. The CDR3 sequence is 19 residues long. Germline V gives CDR1 SEHNR, CDR2 FQNEAQ (reference sequence). V shed 5 bases and J 5 bases; nucleotides not matched to a gene: 17.

This rearrangement joins TRBV5-1 to TRBJ2-1, with a tentative D call TRBD1 (6 bases). CDR3 length equals 14 residues. Trimming took off 1 base at V and 5 bases at J, with 10 bases between the two ends. The germline V gene has CDR1 SGHRS and CDR2 YFSETQ. CDR3 sequence: CASSLWDTDNEQFF. CDR3 DNA sequence: TGCGCCAGCAGCTTGTGGGACACCGACAATGAGCAGTTCTTC.

The CDR3 sequence: CAISGTNGPMNTEAFF. The DNA for the CDR3 is TGTGCCATCAGTGGCACAAATGGGCCCATGAACACTGAAGCTTTCTTT. V gene TRBV10-3 combines with J gene TRBJ1-1; no definite D call. The germline V gene encodes CDR1 ENHRY and CDR2 SYGVKD. V lost 4 bases, J lost 0 bases, and 15 bases lay in between. This CDR3 is built from 16 residues.

This chain joins TRBV9 and TRBJ2-7; TRBD2 matches 14 bases. CDR3 size: 16 residues. Germline V CDR1 and CDR2: SGDLS, YYNGEE. V trimming: 4 bases; J trimming: 3 bases; junction bases outside the gene matches: 6. CDR3 bases: TGTGCCAGCAGCCCAGGACTAGCGGGAGGAAACTACGAGCAGTACTTC. Protein: CASSPGLAGGNYEQYF.

This clone was observed a handful of times. This chain links TRBV18 with TRBJ2-1, with 9 bases identical to TRBD2. Germline trimming cut 4 bases from V and 4 bases from J; bases unmatched to any gene: 5. Germline CDR1 KGHSH, CDR2 LQKENI. There are 15 residues in the CDR3. This CDR3 is CASSRLAAEYNEQFF. Here the CDR3 DNA reads TGTGCCAGCTCACGACTAGCGGCCGAGTACAATGAGCAGTTCTTC. The variable domain in full, with the rest retrieved from reference TRBV18 and TRBJ2-1, is NAGVMQNPRHLVRRRGQEARLRCSPMKGHSHVYWYRQLPEEGLKFMVYLQKENIIDESGMPKERFSAEFPKEGPSILRIQQVVRGDSAAYFCASSRLAAEYNEQFFGPGTRLTVL.

This clone showed up just once. The chain employs TRBV5-6 and TRBJ1-1, with a weak D call TRBD1 (5 bases). The CDR3 has 13 amino acids. Germline-derived CDR1 and CDR2 are SGHDT and YYEEEE. The V end lost 4 bases, the J end lost 5 bases, and 12 bases lay between the germline ends. This CDR3 reads CASSRVGPTEAFF. DNA of the CDR3: TGTGCCAGCAGCCGGGTGGGGCCTACTGAAGCTTTCTTT.

The rearrangement joins TRBV30 to TRBJ2-3; 12 bases map to TRBD1. This CDR3 has 15 amino acids. The trim removed 3 bases at V and 4 bases at J, leaving 5 bases unmatched. Germline V gene sequence: CDR1 GTSNPN, CDR2 SVGIG (reference sequence). The CDR3 protein is CAWSSGTGGADTQYF. For the CDR3, the DNA is TGTGCCTGGAGCTCCGGGACAGGGGGCGCAGATACGCAGTATTTT.

As to this clone: This sample also contains other DNA sequences that code for the same CDR3. This chain uses TRBV19 with TRBJ1-6, with D perhaps TRBD1 (6 bases). The V gene lost 2 bases and the J gene lost 7 bases, with 12 bases spanning the gap. CDR3 length: 15 residues. Germline-derived CDR1 and CDR2 are LNHDA and SQIVND (reference sequence). CDR3 protein: CASSISPGANSPLHF. The DNA for the CDR3 is TGTGCCAGTAGTATATCCCCAGGGGCGAATTCACCCCTCCACTTT.

The rearrangement joins TRBV3-1 (or the pseudogene TRBV3-2) to TRBJ2-1, with 8 bases aligning to TRBD2. Germline trimming cut 0 bases from V and 3 bases from J; bases unmatched to any gene: 1. Germline V gene data show CDR1 as LGHDT and CDR2 as YNNKEL (reference sequence). The CDR3 runs 15 residues. CDR3 nucleotides: TGTGCCAGCAGCCAAGATAGCGGGGTCTACAATGAGCAGTTCTTC. Its protein product is CASSQDSGVYNEQFF.

The chain is built from TRBV2 and TRBJ1-2; D possibly corresponds to TRBD1 (5 bases). V was cut by 2 bases and J by 4 bases, with 8 bases left in between. CDR3 length: 13 residues. The germline gives CDR1 SNHLY, CDR2 FYNNEI. The CDR3 DNA follows: TGTGCCAGCAGTGAACTGGGGCTCTATGGCTACACCTTC. Translation: CASSELGLYGYTF.

The CDR3 coding sequence is TGTGCCAGCAGCGCAGGGACACCCTATAATTCACCCCTCCACTTT. Protein product: CASSAGTPYNSPLHF. The gene calls are TRBV5-5 and TRBJ1-6, with a possible D match to TRBD1 (6 bases). This CDR3 has 15 residues. Trimming removed 4 bases from V and 2 bases from J, with 10 bases in between. From germline, CDR1 is SGHKS and CDR2 YYEKEE (reference sequence).

This clone was seen a single time. The gene calls are TRBV19 and TRBJ1-4; D is possibly TRBD1 (5 bases). The CDR3 loop spans 15 amino acids. V shed 4 bases and J shed 0 bases, with 9 bases lying between them. Germline loops: CDR1 LNHDA, CDR2 SQIVND (reference sequence). The CDR3 reads CASSTDSATNEKLFF. CDR3 nucleotide sequence: TGTGCCAGTAGTACCGACAGTGCAACTAATGAAAAACTGTTTTTT.

J is TRBJ2-5 and V is TRBV27, with D perhaps TRBD2 (5 bases). V shed 2 bases and J shed 5 bases, with 15 bases lying between them. Germline lookup yields CDR1 MNHEY and CDR2 SMNVEV (reference sequence). This CDR3 is built from 15 residues. The CDR3 reads CASSLERSRAETQYF. CDR3 DNA: TGTGCCAGCAGTTTAGAGCGGTCCCGTGCGGAGACCCAGTACTTC.

CDR3 nucleotides: TGTGCCAGCAGCTTGGACAGGACAAGGGACTATGGCTACACCTTC. It specifies CASSLDRTRDYGYTF. The V call is TRBV5-5, the J call TRBJ1-2; D is perhaps TRBD1 (5 bases). The length of the CDR3 is 15 residues. Germline CDR1 SGHKS, CDR2 YYEKEE (reference sequence). Trimming stripped 0 bases from V and 3 bases from J, with 12 bases between.

The CDR3 sequence is CASSFGIKETQYF. In nucleotides, the CDR3 is TGCGCCAGCAGCTTCGGGATAAAAGAGACCCAGTACTTC. The V gene is TRBV5-1, the J gene TRBJ2-5; D is possibly TRBD2 (5 bases). There are 13 residues in the CDR3. In germline, CDR1 is SGHRS, CDR2 YFSETQ. Trimming stripped 2 bases from V and 3 bases from J, with 8 bases between.

This chain joins TRBV6-5 and TRBJ2-3; 8 bases fit TRBD2. CDR1 MNHEY and CDR2 SVGAGI come from the germline V gene. Losses at the gene ends were 11 bases for V and 1 base for J; bases not matched to a gene: 5. The length of the CDR3 is 13 residues. CDR3 region: CALSGGRTDTQYF. The DNA of the CDR3 is TGTGCCCTAAGCGGGGGACGCACAGATACGCAGTATTTT.

The chain joins TRBV10-3 to TRBJ1-4, with D unresolved. Germline CDR1 reads ENHRY; CDR2 reads SYGVKD. CDR3 size: 13 residues. The V end was cut by 3 bases, the J end by 3 bases, with 5 bases between. DNA of the CDR3: TGTGCCATCAGTGATCTGTCTAATGAAAAACTGTTTTTT. This sequence encodes CAISDLSNEKLFF.

V gene TRBV11-2 combines with J gene TRBJ2-2; 8 bases match TRBD1. J lost 7 bases, V lost 5 bases, and 3 bases had no gene match. The length of the CDR3 is 13 residues. Per germline, CDR1 SGHAT and CDR2 FQNNGV. CDR3: CASSLTGGGELFF. Here the CDR3 DNA reads TGTGCCAGCAGCCTAACAGGGGGCGGGGAGCTGTTTTTT.

This rearrangement joins TRBV7-8 to TRBJ2-7; D is unclear. This CDR3 has 12 residues. V shed 1 base and J shed 3 bases, with 4 bases lying between them. From germline, CDR1 is SGHVS and CDR2 FQNEAQ. CDR3: CASSLGVYEQYF. In DNA form, the CDR3 reads TGTGCCAGCAGCTTAGGAGTCTACGAGCAGTACTTC.

This chain links TRBV28 with TRBJ2-7, with D perhaps matching TRBD1 (6 bases). Germline values: CDR1 MDHEN, CDR2 SYDVKM. This CDR3 is built from 14 residues. Deletions cut 5 bases from V and 0 bases from J, with 11 bases between. CDR3 in amino acids: CASSTRGLSYEQYF. In nucleotides, the CDR3 is TGTGCCAGCAGTACCAGGGGCCTCTCCTACGAGCAGTACTTC. The complete variable domain, with remaining parts taken from reference TRBV28 and TRBJ2-7, reads DVKVTQSSRYLVKRTGEKVFLECVQDMDHENMFWYRQDPGLGLRLIYFSYDVKMKEKGDIPEGYSVSREKKERFSLILESASTNQTSMYLCASSTRGLSYEQYFGPGTRLTVT.

In its sample, this clone was seen a few times. V usage is TRBV11-1 and J usage is TRBJ2-3; 13 nucleotides line up with TRBD2. Germline CDR1 and CDR2: SGHAT and FQDESV (reference sequence). V dropped 4 bases and J dropped 5; count of bases not matched to a gene: 6. This CDR3 region has 16 residues. The CDR3 region has the DNA TGTGCCAGCAGCTCTACTAGCGGGAGGGCCCAAGATACGCAGTATTTT. It translates to CASSSTSGRAQDTQYF.

This chain links TRBV4-3 with TRBJ2-2; tentatively, D is TRBD1 (5 bases). The CDR3 spans 15 residues. CDR1 is LGHNA, CDR2 YSLEER, per germline. The V and J ends lost 0 bases and 6 bases respectively, with 11 bases between them. The CDR3 loop reads CASSQDAGIPGELFF. DNA of the CDR3: TGCGCCAGCAGCCAAGATGCAGGGATCCCCGGGGAGCTGTTTTTT.